This TCR beta chain is from a study of CD8+ T cells in alopecia areata. About the study: Each day, treated patients took oral tofacitinib twice, at 5 to 10 mg per dose.

The treatment denotes: oral pan-JAK inhibitor, 5-10 mg twice daily. Researchers gathered lesional scalp punch biopsies and peripheral blood from patients with alopecia areata. There are 16 residues in the CDR3. V was cut by 7 bases and J by 5 bases, with 21 bases left in between. Germline V gene data show CDR1 as LNHDA and CDR2 as SQIVND (reference sequence). On this clone itself: Antigen unknown.

Study-level findings and limits: Because one nonresponder was included, the link of baseline CD8+ expansion to response is considered uncertain. An increase in clonality over normal scalp was evident in lesional scalp, especially alopecia totalis/universalis.

Extracted RNA was reverse transcribed, and the resulting cDNA served as sequencing template. Generated by immunoSEQ multiplex PCR, the TCRdb table keeps only in-frame clones and is missing some. The data contain about 42,000 clones, roughly 92% of them singletons. This clonotype was sampled from a human donor with alopecia areata. This specimen was CD8+ T cells sorted from blood, taken at week 24, from a patient treated with tofacitinib. This chain connects TRBV19 to TRBJ1-5; D is possibly TRBD1 (6 bases). CDR3 sequence: CASTSRPNRVDQPQHF. CDR3 coding DNA: TGTGCCAGTACCTCCAGACCTAACAGGGTTGATCAGCCCCAGCATTTT.